The entry that follows covers one T cell receptor beta chain sequence. No antigen is known for it. This sample was included in a study of cytomegalovirus exposure and HLA in healthy donors. Germline CDR1 and CDR2: GTSNPN and SVGIG (reference sequence). The length of the CDR3 is 15 residues. V dropped 0 bases and J dropped 0 bases, with 12 bases sitting between them. Study observations and caveats: Highly shared sequence variants in one cluster were likely a sequencing artifact. Later analysis suggested most CMV-associated TCR beta chains were HLA-restricted. It was reported that the classifier diagnosed cytomegalovirus status with high specificity and sensitivity in both the original and validation cohorts. In an earlier analysis, most TCR beta V segments were productive about 87% or about 30% of the time.

A multiplex PCR was run with 60 Vbeta primers and 13 Jbeta primers. Clones were sequenced by immunoSEQ multiplex PCR, and TCRdb holds only the in-frame ones, with some missing. This sample has 140,000 to 150,000 clones, with roughly three quarters found just once. The sequence derives from a woman in her thirties or forties in good health and CMV-seronegative. The rearrangement joins TRBV30 to TRBJ2-7, with a tentative D call TRBD1 (6 bases). The source material was PBMCs. CDR3 bases: TGTGCCTGGAGTGTGGACAGACTATACTCCTACGAGCAGTACTTC. Protein: CAWSVDRLYSYEQYF. Complete variable domain (other parts from reference TRBV30 and TRBJ2-7): SQTIHQWPATLVQPVGSPLSLECTVEGTSNPNLYWYRQAAGRGLQLLFYSVGIGQISSEVPQNLSASRPQDRQFILSSKKLLLSDSGFYLCAWSVDRLYSYEQYFGPGTRLTVT.